This T cell receptor beta chain was captured in a study of blood T cells in healthy people across ages (dated by TCRdb to the mid-2010s). For the wider study: In model experiments, template switching captured roughly one uniquely barcoded TCR beta cDNA molecule for every two T cells. The donors were split into four age groups: young (average around 15 years), middle-aged (nearly 40), aged (around 67) and long-lived (under 85). Donors of different ages were randomly distributed across sequencing lanes to avoid experimental bias. The study measured age-related changes in TCR beta repertoire diversity using deep sequencing normalized with unique cDNA molecular identifiers. Using the same blood draw, the study looked at two additional independent replicas of 1 million unique cDNA reads for two donors, one aged 18 to 29 and the other aged 80 or older. General findings and caveats noted by the study authors: As age increased, observed TCR beta diversity per million T cells dropped in a roughly linear way, and a significant reduction was already evident by age 40. Compared with the aged group, more naive CD4+ T cells, fewer expanded clones and increased TCR diversity were shown by the long-lived group, suggesting age selection. Conclusive comparison of naive and antigen-experienced compartments was prevented by the profiling of bulk unsorted PBMCs. Estimates of total diversity from one million sequenced T cells were regarded as lower bounds and underestimates. A strong correlation was found between observed TCR beta diversity and the percentage of naive T cells measured by flow cytometry. Because the CMV infection status of the donors was unknown, age-related changes in expanded clonotypes may potentially have been confounded.

Systemically healthy Caucasian individuals from Russia, some 36 in total and aged roughly 6 to 95 years, were included as donors. Each donor gave 8 to 10 milliliters of peripheral blood, drawn into EDTA-treated Vacutainer tubes. Ficoll-Paque density-gradient centrifugation was used to isolate PBMCs, with at least 6.5 million obtained per sample. Total RNA was extracted from PBMCs with Trizol reagent, with at least 6 micrograms obtained per sample. For every donor, flow cytometry on a PBMC aliquot measured the percentage of naive CD45RAhigh/CD27high T cells. Libraries came from 5' RACE. Instrument on record: Illumina HiSeq 2500. The second PCR ran for roughly 7 to 11 cycles and used a J-beta primer mix along with a sample-barcoded 5' primer. Each TCR beta cDNA molecule received a unique molecular identifier from a template-switch 5' adaptor carrying 12 random nucleotides. Each sample yielded at least 2.5 million CDR3-containing paired-end reads. First-strand cDNA synthesis was performed from all RNA using the Mint cDNA synthesis kit, with priming by a TRBC-specific oligonucleotide. Following uracil-DNA glycosylase treatment, all cDNA underwent a first 18-cycle PCR with the universal primers M1SS and BC2_uni_R. Per the authors' processing: Each sample was normalized by randomly selecting 1 million high-quality reads, each carrying a distinct molecular identifier. Reads sharing molecular identifiers were discarded rather than binned into consensus sequences. MiTCR, set to a Q25 quality threshold and the strictest error-elimination algorithm, was used for CDR3 identification, clonotype clustering and error correction. A nonparametric unseen species model with Euler transformation was used to estimate lower-bound total TCR beta diversity. TCRdb took the public reads, trimmed them with fastp at Q25, ran MiXCR for clone calling and kept in-frame beta chains. Under each unique CDR3 protein, matching rows form one entry showing the most common genes and DNA. TCRdb, not the authors, supplied the V and J calls. The sample table records about 1.6 million distinct CDR3 sequences; about 31% of these occur just once. The ten top clones hold approximately 10% of the sample.

As to this clonotype: The antigen this receptor binds is unknown. One end of the junction does not line up with germline, which may come from a read error.

The cysteine opens and the phenylalanine closes a CDR3 of 13 amino acids. This entry keeps only the CDR3 DNA: 39 bases, framed from base 1. The chain is assembled from TRBV12-3 or TRBV12-4 and TRBJ2-3; TRBD2 is possibly the D segment (5 matching bases). This clonotype was sampled from a woman in her twenties or thirties in good health. The source material was blood. Here the CDR3 is given as CAISGSSTDAQYF. The DNA reads TGTGCCATCTCGGGGTCGAGCACAGATGCGCAGTATTTT.